This T cell receptor (beta chain) emerged from a study of blood T cell repertoires in COVID-19. CDR1 MGHRA and CDR2 YSYEKL come from the germline V gene. The CDR3 is 16 amino acids. The ends lost 4 bases at V and 1 base at J; junction bases unmatched: 9. Sequencing used immunoSEQ multiplex PCR; TCRdb keeps in-frame clones, though not all of them. The data contain approximately 280,000 clones, roughly nine tenths of them singletons. This sequence joins TRBV4-1 and TRBJ2-5; 7 bases line up with TRBD1. The sequenced sample consisted of peripheral blood. The TCR was taken from a man between 45 and 60 years old with acute or convalescent COVID-19. The CDR3 DNA sequence: TGCGCCAGCAGCCGGTGGGACAGAGCCTTCCAAGAGACCCAGTACTTC. Amino acid sequence: CASSRWDRAFQETQYF.